This T cell receptor (beta chain) was identified during a study of blood T cell repertoires in COVID-19. The CDR3 has 15 residues. The V segment lost 1 base and the J segment 5 bases; nucleotides outside the gene matches: 3. Germline loops: CDR1 LNHDA, CDR2 SQIVND (reference sequence). Only in-frame clones appear in the TCRdb table, and some are missing; sequencing was by immunoSEQ multiplex PCR. The sample shows around 50,000 clones, over 65% of them seen only once. This TCR came from a human donor in a cohort sampled during active COVID-19. The V call is TRBV19, the J call TRBJ2-5, with 11 positions matching TRBD1. The sequenced sample was peripheral blood. The CDR3 here is CASSIGTGGRETQYF. CDR3 DNA: TGTGCCAGTAGTATAGGGACAGGGGGCCGGGAGACCCAGTACTTC.